A single sample is the source of the 24 T cell receptor beta chains below, sequenced in a study of T cell changes during pregnancy in multiple sclerosis (dated by TCRdb to between 2018 and 2021). To prepare the library, the immunoSEQ multiplex PCR assay was applied. As stored in TCRdb, this immuneACCESS dataset retains in-frame rearrangements with V and J assigned. A fraction of the clones does not appear; measured against another copy, unresolved V genes explain less than half of the discrepancy, and the remainder lacks a known reason. The sample table records fewer than 95,000 clones; about 90% of these occur just once. The biggest ten clones account for 1.5% to 2% of the sample. The sequences come from peripheral blood, collected in the first trimester of pregnancy. Source of these receptors: a female donor in good health, enrolled as a control in a pregnancy study.

The chain recombines TRBV19 with TRBJ2-2, with TRBD2 matching over 7 bases. This CDR3 is built from 18 residues. V was clipped by 2 bases and J by 3 bases; unmatched bases: 12. Germline V CDR1 and CDR2: LNHDA, SQIVND (reference sequence). The CDR3 loop reads CASSILLIGREHTGELFF. The CDR3 coding sequence is TGTGCCAGTAGTATACTCCTCATCGGGCGGGAGCACACCGGGGAGCTGTTTTTT.

The J gene is TRBJ2-7, the V gene TRBV9, with 8 nucleotides matching TRBD1. With 0 bases clipped from V and 7 bases from J, the junction kept 12 bases outside the gene matches. The CDR3 spans 16 residues. The germline CDR1 and CDR2 sequences are SGDLS and YYNGEE. CDR3 loop: CASSVDPDRVVWEQYF. CDR3 nucleotide sequence: TGTGCCAGCAGCGTAGACCCGGACAGGGTAGTATGGGAGCAGTACTTC. Based on the CDR3 plus reference TRBV9 and TRBJ2-7, the full variable domain is DSGVTQTPKHLITATGQRVTLRCSPRSGDLSVYWYQQSLDQGLQFLIQYYNGEERAKGNILERFSAQQFPDLHSELNLSSLELGDSALYFCASSVDPDRVVWEQYFGPGTRLTVT.

This chain links TRBV9 with TRBJ1-1, with D unresolved. V shed 4 bases and J shed 4 bases, with 8 bases lying between them. This CDR3 has 12 residues. The germline gives CDR1 SGDLS, CDR2 YYNGEE. The CDR3 nucleotides are TGTGCCAGCAGCAACTCGGTCACTGAAGCTTTCTTT. Residues: CASSNSVTEAFF.

V gene TRBV5-5 combines with J gene TRBJ2-1, with 15 positions matching TRBD2. Per germline, CDR1 SGHKS and CDR2 YYEKEE (reference sequence). The CDR3 totals 18 residues. The trim removed 0 bases at V and 9 bases at J, leaving 10 bases unmatched. CDR3 amino acids: CASSLGTSGRAGQGEQFF. Written as DNA, the CDR3 is TGTGCCAGCAGCTTGGGGACTAGCGGGAGGGCAGGCCAAGGTGAGCAGTTCTTC.

Details on this clone: This may be a read error, as it is one base from a much larger clone. The chain couples TRBV27 to TRBJ2-7, with 11 bases lining up with TRBD1. CDR1 MNHEY and CDR2 SMNVEV come from the germline V gene (reference sequence). J lost 3 bases, V lost 5 bases, and 3 bases had no gene match. This CDR3 comprises 14 residues. CDR3: CASSVGTGGYEQYF. CDR3 sequence (DNA): TGTGCCAGCAGTGTCGGGACAGGGGGCTACGAGCAGTACTTC.

The CDR3 sequence is CASSRTGDDGYTF. The CDR3 nucleotides are TGTGCCAGCAGCCGAACAGGGGACGATGGCTACACCTTC. The chain uses TRBV7-2 and TRBJ1-2, with TRBD1 matching over 7 bases. V gave up 5 bases and J gave up 6 bases; unmatched junction bases: 6. The CDR3 totals 13 residues. Looked up from germline, CDR1 is SGHTA and CDR2 is FQGNSA.

The chain recombines TRBV25-1 with TRBJ1-4, with a possible D match to TRBD1 (5 bases). The CDR3 runs to 12 residues. The germline gives CDR1 MGHDK, CDR2 SYGVNS. V was cut by 3 bases and J by 7 bases, with 6 bases left in between. The CDR3 here is CASSEQGEKLFF. The CDR3 DNA sequence: TGTGCCAGCAGTGAGCAGGGTGAAAAACTGTTTTTT.

This chain connects TRBV5-1 to TRBJ1-4, with 8 positions matching TRBD1. This CDR3 region has 15 residues. Trimming took 3 bases from V and 6 from J; bases not matched to a gene: 7. The germline CDR1 and CDR2 sequences are SGHRS and YFSETQ. The CDR3 DNA sequence: TGCGCCAGCAGCTCGACAGGGGCGTATTATGAAAAACTGTTTTTT. Its protein is CASSSTGAYYEKLFF.

The CDR3 protein is CASSSPGHRYEQYF. For the CDR3, the DNA is TGCGCCAGCAGCTCCCCGGGACACCGATACGAGCAGTACTTC. V and J are TRBV4-1 and TRBJ2-7; a possible D gene is TRBD1 (6 bases). There are 14 residues in the CDR3. V lost 5 bases to trimming and J lost 4 bases, with 15 bases between them. Germline V gene lookup returns CDR1 MGHRA and CDR2 YSYEKL.

The DNA for the CDR3 is TGTGCCAGTAGTATTGACAGGGGAAATGGCTACACCTTC. Its protein product is CASSIDRGNGYTF. This sequence joins TRBV19 and TRBJ1-2; TRBD1 matches 8 bases. The CDR3 spans 13 residues. In germline, CDR1 is LNHDA, CDR2 SQIVND (reference sequence). The ends lost 3 bases at V and 6 bases at J; junction bases unmatched: 3.

This clone was found a few times. V usage is TRBV7-2 and J usage is TRBJ2-1; D might be TRBD2 (5 bases). In germline, CDR1 is SGHTA, CDR2 FQGNSA. Trimming removed 5 bases at V and 6 bases at J, with 17 bases between. The CDR3 covers 15 residues. The CDR3 is CASSPWPRGPNEQFF. The CDR3 DNA sequence: TGTGCCAGCAGCCCCTGGCCTAGAGGGCCCAATGAGCAGTTCTTC.

This rearrangement joins TRBV28 to TRBJ1-4; no definite D call. Between the trimmed V and J ends, which lost 7 bases and 8 bases, there was a span of 14 bases. Looked up from germline, CDR1 is MDHEN and CDR2 is SYDVKM. CDR3 length: 13 amino acids. The CDR3 sequence is CASTRNLREKLFF. The CDR3, as DNA: TGTGCCAGCACCCGTAATCTTCGGGAAAAACTGTTTTTT.

This clone was detected a few times. This rearrangement joins TRBV6-4 to TRBJ1-2, with D tentatively TRBD1 (6 bases). Trimming took 3 bases from V and 7 from J, leaving 18 bases between them. Germline values: CDR1 MRHNA, CDR2 SNTAGT. The length of the CDR3 is 15 residues. The chain's CDR3 is CASSESPDRFPGYTF. The DNA for the CDR3 is TGTGCCAGCAGTGAATCCCCCGACAGGTTCCCTGGCTACACCTTC.

The chain has TRBV2 and TRBJ2-5, with D unresolved. Looked up from germline, CDR1 is SNHLY and CDR2 is FYNNEI. CDR3 size: 13 residues. The V end was cut by 4 bases, the J end by 2 bases, with 8 bases between. The CDR3 DNA is TGTGCCAGCAGTGGCAGAATTCAAGAGACCCAGTACTTC. Protein: CASSGRIQETQYF.

A few counts support this clone. This rearrangement joins TRBV25-1 to TRBJ2-5; 7 bases map to TRBD2. J gave up 4 bases and V 1 base, and 6 bases lay outside the gene matches. Looked up from germline, CDR1 is MGHDK and CDR2 is SYGVNS. The CDR3 spans 15 residues. CDR3 region: CASSESGGRGETQYF. The DNA of the CDR3 is TGTGCCAGCAGTGAATCGGGCGGGAGAGGAGAGACCCAGTACTTC. The full variable domain, with the rest looked up from reference TRBV25-1 and TRBJ2-5, is EADIYQTPRYLVIGTGKKITLECSQTMGHDKMYWYQQDPGMELHLIHYSYGVNSTEKGDLSSESTVSRIRTEHFPLTLESARPSHTSQYLCASSESGGRGETQYFGPGTRLLVL.

The chain joins TRBV5-1 to TRBJ2-5; 7 positions match TRBD2. The CDR3 consists of 15 residues. J lost 1 base, V lost 0 bases, and 3 bases had no gene match. Germline V gene lookup returns CDR1 SGHRS and CDR2 YFSETQ. The CDR3 loop is CASSLVGGGQETQYF. For the CDR3, the DNA is TGCGCCAGCAGCTTGGTAGGCGGGGGCCAAGAGACCCAGTACTTC.

The genes are TRBV2 and TRBJ1-5; TRBD1 aligns across 7 bases. CDR1 SNHLY and CDR2 FYNNEI come from the germline V gene. This CDR3 is built from 15 residues. V lost 4 bases to trimming and J lost 4 bases; unmatched junction nucleotides: 7. CDR3 sequence (DNA): TGTGCCAGCAGTGTTGAGGGGGCATGGAATCAGCCCCAGCATTTT. It is translated as CASSVEGAWNQPQHF.

The chain employs TRBV25-1 and TRBJ2-3; 9 nucleotides match TRBD2. The germline CDR1 and CDR2 sequences are MGHDK and SYGVNS. With V trimmed by 5 bases and J by 0 bases, 6 bases remained unmatched. This CDR3 has 16 amino acids. DNA of the CDR3: TGTGCCAGCAGTACGACTAGCGGCACTAGCACAGATACGCAGTATTTT. Its translation is CASSTTSGTSTDTQYF. Drawing the rest from reference TRBV25-1 and TRBJ2-3, the complete variable domain is EADIYQTPRYLVIGTGKKITLECSQTMGHDKMYWYQQDPGMELHLIHYSYGVNSTEKGDLSSESTVSRIRTEHFPLTLESARPSHTSQYLCASSTTSGTSTDTQYFGPGTRLTVL.

The chain links TRBV2 to TRBJ1-1, with D possibly matching TRBD1 (5 bases). With 6 bases removed from V and 1 base from J, the gap between germline ends came to 12 bases. In germline, CDR1 is SNHLY, CDR2 FYNNEI. The CDR3 has 14 residues. CDR3 sequence reads: CASSPGQENTEAFF. The CDR3 region has the DNA TGTGCCAGCAGCCCTGGACAAGAGAACACTGAAGCTTTCTTT.

The chain recombines TRBV28 with TRBJ2-3; the match to TRBD2 covers 10 bases. V was clipped by 3 bases and J by 3 bases; unmatched bases: 12. Per the germline V gene, CDR1 is MDHEN and CDR2 is SYDVKM. The CDR3 has 18 amino acids. CDR3 protein: CASSFTLAGEGYTDTQYF. The CDR3 coding sequence is TGTGCCAGCAGTTTCACTCTAGCGGGAGAGGGATATACAGATACGCAGTATTTT.

The chain links TRBV19 to TRBJ2-7; 13 bases agree with TRBD2. The V segment lost 11 bases and the J segment 1 base; nucleotides outside the gene matches: 2. Germline V gene sequence: CDR1 LNHDA, CDR2 SQIVND (reference sequence). This CDR3 contains 13 residues. The CDR3 region is CAAGLAGSYEQYF. CDR3 bases: TGTGCCGCGGGACTAGCGGGGTCCTACGAGCAGTACTTC.

This chain connects TRBV4-1 to TRBJ2-1; weak D call: TRBD1 (7 bases). Deletions cut 4 bases from V and 12 bases from J, with 13 bases between. Germline lookup yields CDR1 MGHRA and CDR2 YSYEKL. The CDR3 is 12 amino acids. The CDR3: CASSPRQGGQFF. CDR3 bases: TGCGCCAGCAGCCCTAGACAGGGAGGGCAGTTCTTC.

The chain has TRBV10-3 and TRBJ2-1; 12 bases align to TRBD2. The length of the CDR3 is 18 residues. V was clipped by 5 bases and J by 0 bases; unmatched bases: 8. Germline V gene data show CDR1 as ENHRY and CDR2 as SYGVKD. The CDR3 sequence is CAISSGTSGPSSYNEQFF. DNA of the CDR3: TGTGCCATCAGTTCCGGGACTAGCGGGCCTAGCTCCTACAATGAGCAGTTCTTC.

The V and J genes are TRBV5-6 and TRBJ2-5; 12 bases map to TRBD1. The trim removed 0 bases at V and 6 bases at J, leaving 3 bases unmatched. The CDR3 runs 15 residues. Germline V gene lookup returns CDR1 SGHDT and CDR2 YYEEEE. The CDR3 DNA sequence: TGTGCCAGCAGCTTGGATGGGACAGGGGGCAAGACCCAGTACTTC. Translated: CASSLDGTGGKTQYF.